This T cell receptor beta chain was recovered during a study of blood T cell repertoires in COVID-19. Generated by immunoSEQ multiplex PCR, the TCRdb table keeps only in-frame clones and is missing some. The sample holds about 89,000 clones, less than 90% seen once. The CDR3 is 15 residues long. Trimming removed 3 bases from V and 1 base from J; junction bases left unmatched: 5. Germline V gives CDR1 GTSNPN, CDR2 SVGIG (reference sequence). Sequenced input: peripheral blood. The J gene is TRBJ2-4, the V gene TRBV30; 8 bases align to TRBD1. The receptor was derived from a man older than 75 with active or convalescent COVID-19. CDR3 in DNA: TGTGCCTGGAGCTACAGGACAGGGGCCAAAAACATTCAGTACTTC. This translates into CAWSYRTGAKNIQYF.